Given below is one T cell receptor beta chain in context. Antigen: not known. The data derive from a study of neoadjuvant nivolumab and ipilimumab in lung cancer. Study-wide points: Higher pretherapy blood TCR richness went with higher resected-tumor richness. Resected tumors had greater TCR richness and clonality than uninvolved lung.

TCRdb keeps only in-frame clones here, not all; method: immunoSEQ multiplex PCR. The table records about 4,700 clones, 65% to 80% of them present only once. This receptor was identified in an adult with non-small cell lung cancer. Some clones in this sample may be carry-over from other donors' samples. This sample comprised normal lung tissue adjacent to the tumor, obtained after neoadjuvant nivolumab, alone or with ipilimumab, at or shortly before surgery.

The CDR3 DNA sequence: TGTGCCAGCGGTGAGACGATGCATACGCAGTATTTT. Translated: CASGETMHTQYF. This chain uses TRBV5-5 with TRBJ2-3; D is undetermined. The CDR3 has 12 residues. The V end lost 7 bases, the J end lost 7 bases, and 13 bases lay between the germline ends. Looked up from germline, CDR1 is SGHKS and CDR2 is YYEKEE (reference sequence).